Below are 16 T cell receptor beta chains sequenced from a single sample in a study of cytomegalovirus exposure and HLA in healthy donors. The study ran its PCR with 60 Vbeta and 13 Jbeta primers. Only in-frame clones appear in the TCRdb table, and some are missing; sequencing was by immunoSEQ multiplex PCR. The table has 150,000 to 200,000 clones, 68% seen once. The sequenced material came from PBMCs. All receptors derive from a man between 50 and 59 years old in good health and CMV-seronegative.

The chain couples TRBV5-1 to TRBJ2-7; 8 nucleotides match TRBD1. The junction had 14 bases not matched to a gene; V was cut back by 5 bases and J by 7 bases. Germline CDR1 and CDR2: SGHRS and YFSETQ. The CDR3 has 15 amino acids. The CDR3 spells CASSGYGQGAGEQYF. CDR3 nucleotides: TGCGCCAGCAGTGGATACGGGCAGGGGGCCGGGGAGCAGTACTTC.

CDR3 sequence reads: CASRVTGNNEKLFF. The CDR3 DNA reads as TGCGCCAGTAGGGTCACAGGGAATAATGAAAAACTGTTTTTT. The chain recombines TRBV5-1 with TRBJ1-4; D is perhaps TRBD1 (6 bases). Germline V gene data show CDR1 as SGHRS and CDR2 as YFSETQ. Trimming removed 8 bases from V and 4 bases from J, with 15 bases in between. The length of the CDR3 is 14 residues.

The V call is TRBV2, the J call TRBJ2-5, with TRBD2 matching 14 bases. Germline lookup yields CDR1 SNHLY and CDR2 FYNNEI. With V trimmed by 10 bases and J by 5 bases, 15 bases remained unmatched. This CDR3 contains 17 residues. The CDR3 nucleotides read TGTGCCACCTACGGACGGACTAGCGGGGGGTCTGGGGAGACCCAGTACTTC. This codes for CATYGRTSGGSGETQYF.

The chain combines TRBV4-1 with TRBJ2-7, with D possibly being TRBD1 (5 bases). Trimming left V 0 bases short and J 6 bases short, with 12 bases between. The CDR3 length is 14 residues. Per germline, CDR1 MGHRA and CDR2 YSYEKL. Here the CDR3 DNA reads TGCGCCAGCAGCCAAGATGGGGCGCTCTCCGAGCAGTACTTC. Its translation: CASSQDGALSEQYF.

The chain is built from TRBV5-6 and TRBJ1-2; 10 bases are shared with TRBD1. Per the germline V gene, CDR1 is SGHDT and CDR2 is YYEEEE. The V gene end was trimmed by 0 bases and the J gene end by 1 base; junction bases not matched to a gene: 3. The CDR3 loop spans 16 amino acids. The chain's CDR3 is CASSLVDRGHNYGYTF. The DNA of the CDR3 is TGTGCCAGCAGCTTGGTCGACAGGGGGCATAACTATGGCTACACCTTC. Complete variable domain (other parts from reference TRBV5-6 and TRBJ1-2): DAGVTQSPTHLIKTRGQQVTLRCSPKSGHDTVSWYQQALGQGPQFIFQYYEEEERQRGNFPDRFSGHQFPNYSSELNVNALLLGDSALYLCASSLVDRGHNYGYTFGSGTRLTVV.

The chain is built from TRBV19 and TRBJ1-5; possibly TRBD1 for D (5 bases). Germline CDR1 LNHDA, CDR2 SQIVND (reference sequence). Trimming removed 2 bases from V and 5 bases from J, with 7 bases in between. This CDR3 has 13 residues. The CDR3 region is CASSIRGDQPQHF. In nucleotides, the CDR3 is TGTGCCAGTAGTATACGGGGGGATCAGCCCCAGCATTTT. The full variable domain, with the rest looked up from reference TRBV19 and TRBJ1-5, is DGGITQSPKYLFRKEGQNVTLSCEQNLNHDAMYWYRQDPGQGLRLIYYSQIVNDFQKGDIAEGYSVSREKKESFPLTVTSAQKNPTAFYLCASSIRGDQPQHFGDGTRLSIL.

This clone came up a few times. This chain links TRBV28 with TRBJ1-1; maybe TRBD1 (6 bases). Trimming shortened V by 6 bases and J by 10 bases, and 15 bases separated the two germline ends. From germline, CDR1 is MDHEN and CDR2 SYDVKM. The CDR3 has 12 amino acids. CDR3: CASRKSGAVAFF. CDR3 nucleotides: TGTGCCAGCAGAAAATCAGGGGCGGTAGCTTTCTTT.

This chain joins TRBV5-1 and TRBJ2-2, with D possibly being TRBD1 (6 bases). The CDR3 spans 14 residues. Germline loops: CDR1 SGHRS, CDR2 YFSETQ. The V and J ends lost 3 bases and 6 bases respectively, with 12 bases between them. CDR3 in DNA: TGCGCCAGCAGCTCCAGACAGGCGGCCGGGGAGCTGTTTTTT. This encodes CASSSRQAAGELFF.

CDR3 DNA: TGTGCCACCAGCAGAGATAAGTTGGGGACAGGGTGGAATTCACCCCTCCACTTT. It translates to CATSRDKLGTGWNSPLHF. The V and J genes are TRBV15 and TRBJ1-6, with 9 bases fitting TRBD1. The trim removed 0 bases at V and 7 bases at J, leaving 10 bases unmatched. Germline CDR1 LNHNV, CDR2 YYDKDF (reference sequence). CDR3 length: 18 amino acids.

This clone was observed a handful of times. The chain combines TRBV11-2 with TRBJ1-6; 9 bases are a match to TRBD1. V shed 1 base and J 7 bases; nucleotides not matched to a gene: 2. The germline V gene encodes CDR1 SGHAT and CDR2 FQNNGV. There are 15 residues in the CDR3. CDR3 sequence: CASSLGDRVNSPLHF. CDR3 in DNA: TGTGCCAGCAGCTTAGGGGACAGGGTGAATTCACCCCTCCACTTT.

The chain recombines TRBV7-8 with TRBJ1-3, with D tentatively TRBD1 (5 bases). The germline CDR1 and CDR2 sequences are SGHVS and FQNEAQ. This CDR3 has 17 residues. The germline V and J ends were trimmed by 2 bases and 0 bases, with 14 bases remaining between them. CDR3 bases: TGTGCCAGCAGCTTAAATTCGGTCGGGGGCTCTGGAAACACCATATATTTT. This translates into CASSLNSVGGSGNTIYF.

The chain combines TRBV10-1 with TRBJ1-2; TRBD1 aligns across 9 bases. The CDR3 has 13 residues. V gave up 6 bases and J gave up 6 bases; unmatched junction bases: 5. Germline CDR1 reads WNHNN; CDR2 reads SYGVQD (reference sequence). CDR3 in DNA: TGCGCCAGCAGAGGACAGGGGAACGATGGCTACACCTTC. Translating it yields CASRGQGNDGYTF.

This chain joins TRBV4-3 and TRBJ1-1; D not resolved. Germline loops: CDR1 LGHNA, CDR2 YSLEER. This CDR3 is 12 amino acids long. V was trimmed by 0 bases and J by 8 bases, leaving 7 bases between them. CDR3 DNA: TGCGCCAGCAGCCAAGATTATCAGGAAGCTTTCTTT. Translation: CASSQDYQEAFF.

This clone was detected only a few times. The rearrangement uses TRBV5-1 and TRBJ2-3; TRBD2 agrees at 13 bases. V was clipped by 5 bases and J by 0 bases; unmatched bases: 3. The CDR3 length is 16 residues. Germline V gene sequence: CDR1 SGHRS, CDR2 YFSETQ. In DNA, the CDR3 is TGCGCCAGCAGGGGACTAGCGGGGTCTAGCACAGATACGCAGTATTTT. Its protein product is CASRGLAGSSTDTQYF.

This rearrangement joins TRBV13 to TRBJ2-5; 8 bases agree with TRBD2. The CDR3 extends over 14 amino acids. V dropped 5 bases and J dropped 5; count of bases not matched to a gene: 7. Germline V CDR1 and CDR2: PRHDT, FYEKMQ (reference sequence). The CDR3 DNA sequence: TGTGCCAGCAGCCATGCGGGGGGCCCTGAGACCCAGTACTTC. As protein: CASSHAGGPETQYF.

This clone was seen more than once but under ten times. Here the CDR3 reads CASSIGGPTDTQYF. In nucleotides, the CDR3 is TGTGCCAGTAGTATCGGGGGGCCCACAGATACGCAGTATTTT. The gene calls are TRBV19 and TRBJ2-3; TRBD2 is a possible D gene (7 bases). Germline V CDR1 and CDR2: LNHDA, SQIVND (reference sequence). The CDR3 has 14 amino acids. The V end was cut by 3 bases, the J end by 2 bases, with 9 bases between.